This T cell receptor beta chain comes out of a study of cytomegalovirus exposure and HLA in healthy donors. Study-wide points: Most observed TCR sequences were rare, whereas some public TCRs were detected in many donors.

Germline loops: CDR1 MDHEN, CDR2 SYDVKM. The CDR3 is 14 residues long. V shed 5 bases and J 4 bases; nucleotides not matched to a gene: 1. 60 Vbeta and 13 Jbeta primers were used in PCR. The assay was immunoSEQ multiplex PCR, and TCRdb's table has in-frame clones only and misses some. The table shows under 130,000 clones, with more than 75% occurring only once. To note about this clone: Its antigen remains unidentified.

Input material: PBMCs. The receptor comes from a woman aged 18 to 35 in good health and CMV-seropositive. The J gene is TRBJ2-1, the V gene TRBV28, with 11 bases matching TRBD2. CDR3 loop: CASSRLAGYNEQFF. CDR3 coding DNA: TGTGCCAGCAGTAGACTAGCGGGGTACAATGAGCAGTTCTTC.